These 17 T cell receptor beta chains were sequenced from one sample in a study of vaccination effects on CD4 cells after COVID-19. Method: immunoSEQ multiplex PCR; TCRdb's copy keeps in-frame clones and lacks some. The sample has around 50,000 clones; about 74% are singletons. Isolation of CD4+ T cells took place after about nine days of culture. PCR-confirmed SARS-CoV-2 infection occurred in the person between March and December 2020. Participants completed two doses of the BNT162b2 or mRNA-1273 vaccine. Antigen specificity for these receptors is unknown. Sequenced material: CD4+ T cells from PBMCs cultured without peptide, taken after COVID-19 vaccination. These receptors were collected from a human donor who had a prior SARS-CoV-2 infection.

The chain joins TRBV7-2 to TRBJ2-5; the D gene could be TRBD1 or TRBD2 (5 bases each). Germline lookup yields CDR1 SGHTA and CDR2 FQGNSA. V was cut by 4 bases and J by 4 bases, with 16 bases left in between. This CDR3 has 15 residues. The CDR3, as DNA: TGTGCCAGCAGCTACAACAAGGGGAGAGGAGAGACCCAGTACTTC. This codes for CASSYNKGRGETQYF.

V gene TRBV19 combines with J gene TRBJ1-1; no clear D gene. This CDR3 spans 12 amino acids. Trimming removed 3 bases at V and 6 bases at J, with 8 bases between. The germline V gene has CDR1 LNHDA and CDR2 SQIVND (reference sequence). The CDR3 spells CASSMMSAEAFF. In DNA, the CDR3 is TGTGCCAGTAGTATGATGTCGGCTGAAGCTTTCTTT.

The chain has TRBV19 and TRBJ1-6, with 11 positions matching TRBD1. Germline CDR1 and CDR2: LNHDA and SQIVND (reference sequence). This CDR3 is built from 16 residues. The V and J ends lost 4 bases and 10 bases, in that order; junction bases with no gene match: 9. The CDR3 here is CASSTGGTGGDSPLHF. Written as DNA, the CDR3 is TGTGCCAGTAGTACCGGGGGGACAGGGGGAGACTCACCCCTCCACTTT.

The gene calls are TRBV28 and TRBJ1-2; the D gene is possibly TRBD1 (5 bases). The CDR3 covers 14 residues. Germline CDR1 is MDHEN and CDR2 is SYDVKM. The V end was cut by 5 bases, the J end by 4 bases, with 14 bases between. CDR3 in DNA: TGTGCCAGCAGTCTAACAGGTGCCACCTATGGCTACACCTTC. It specifies CASSLTGATYGYTF.

This chain links TRBV7-2 with TRBJ2-3; possibly TRBD2 for D (5 bases). This CDR3 contains 19 residues. Germline lookup yields CDR1 SGHTA and CDR2 FQGNSA. The V and J ends lost 1 base and 1 base respectively, with 21 bases between them. DNA of the CDR3: TGTGCCAGCAGCTTAGTGGCGGCTAGCCCTGTCTTGGGCACAGATACGCAGTATTTT. It specifies CASSLVAASPVLGTDTQYF.

The genes are TRBV7-9 and TRBJ1-1; D perhaps matches TRBD1 (6 bases). Germline V gene sequence: CDR1 SEHNR, CDR2 FQNEAQ (reference sequence). This CDR3 has 15 residues. V shed 5 bases and J shed 4 bases, with 17 bases lying between them. CDR3 protein: CASSRAGDSVTEAFF. Here the CDR3 DNA reads TGTGCCAGCAGCAGGGCAGGGGATTCTGTCACTGAAGCTTTCTTT.

This clone was found a few times. This rearrangement joins TRBV7-2 to TRBJ1-2, with D perhaps TRBD1 (5 bases). Germline-derived CDR1 and CDR2 are SGHTA and FQGNSA. This CDR3 is 13 amino acids long. V lost 3 bases and J 7 bases, leaving 12 bases between the germline ends. The CDR3 reads CASSFSGLAGYTF. CDR3 coding DNA: TGTGCCAGCAGCTTTTCAGGGTTAGCTGGCTACACCTTC.

This clone was observed a handful of times. J is TRBJ2-7 and V is TRBV9; TRBD2 aligns across 11 bases. Germline V gives CDR1 SGDLS, CDR2 YYNGEE. Trimming cost V 3 bases and J 2 bases; bases outside gene matches: 7. This CDR3 is 16 amino acids long. DNA for the CDR3: TGTGCCAGCAGCGCATTAGCGGGAGGGTCCGCCTACGAGCAGTACTTC. It specifies CASSALAGGSAYEQYF.

The chain is built from TRBV24-1 and TRBJ2-1, with 11 nucleotides matching TRBD2. There are 15 residues in the CDR3. In germline, CDR1 is KGHDR, CDR2 SFDVKD. V gave up 4 bases and J gave up 10 bases; unmatched junction bases: 8. In DNA, the CDR3 is TGTGCCACCAGTGACCCTAGCGGGAGGAGATGGGAGCAGTTCTTC. Protein product: CATSDPSGRRWEQFF.

The chain carries TRBV4-2 and TRBJ1-3; D perhaps matches TRBD1 (6 bases). The CDR3 loop spans 15 amino acids. V was trimmed by 3 bases and J by 0 bases, leaving 9 bases between them. The germline V gene has CDR1 LGHNA and CDR2 YNFKEQ. CDR3 region: CASSHQTGSGNTIYF. The CDR3 bases are TGTGCCAGCAGCCACCAGACAGGCTCTGGAAACACCATATATTTT.

As regards this clone: Germline is not matched at one junction end, which may reflect a read error. The J gene is TRBJ2-5, the V gene TRBV7-7; D may be TRBD1 (6 bases). Germline assignment: CDR1 SSHAT and CDR2 FNYEAQ (reference sequence). The CDR3 is 15 amino acids. The CDR3 DNA is TGTGCTAGCAGCTCCCGACTGGACAGTTGGGAGACCCAGTACTTC. It encodes CASSSRLDSWETQYF.

The chain employs TRBV15 and TRBJ1-1, with 7 bases lining up with TRBD1. The CDR3 has 16 amino acids. V gave up 0 bases and J gave up 3 bases; unmatched junction bases: 7. The germline V gene encodes CDR1 LNHNV and CDR2 YYDKDF (reference sequence). The CDR3 DNA reads as TGTGCCACCAGCAGAGATCCCCACAGGGGACACACTGAAGCTTTCTTT. It translates to CATSRDPHRGHTEAFF. Using reference TRBV15 and TRBJ1-1 for the parts outside the CDR3, the full variable domain is DAMVIQNPRYQVTQFGKPVTLSCSQTLNHNVMYWYQQKSSQAPKLLFHYYDKDFNNEADTPDNFQSRRPNTSFCFLDIRSPGLGDTAMYLCATSRDPHRGHTEAFFGQGTRLTVV.

This chain connects TRBV18 to TRBJ1-3; a possible D gene is TRBD1 (5 bases). With 6 bases removed from V and 2 bases from J, the gap between germline ends came to 14 bases. The CDR3 runs 15 residues. Germline assignment: CDR1 KGHSH and CDR2 LQKENI. The CDR3 reads CASSQAGTAGNTIYF. The CDR3 coding sequence is TGTGCCAGCTCGCAGGCCGGGACGGCTGGAAACACCATATATTTT. The complete variable domain, with remaining parts taken from reference TRBV18 and TRBJ1-3, reads NAGVMQNPRHLVRRRGQEARLRCSPMKGHSHVYWYRQLPEEGLKFMVYLQKENIIDESGMPKERFSAEFPKEGPSILRIQQVVRGDSAAYFCASSQAGTAGNTIYFGEGSWLTVV.

V usage is TRBV4-2 and J usage is TRBJ2-7, with D perhaps TRBD2 (6 bases). The germline gives CDR1 LGHNA, CDR2 YNFKEQ. V lost 4 bases, J lost 0 bases, and 10 bases lay in between. The CDR3 totals 14 residues. DNA of the CDR3: TGTGCCAGCAGCCGAGAGGACTACTCCTACGAGCAGTACTTC. Its protein is CASSREDYSYEQYF.

A few counts support this clone. The rearrangement joins TRBV11-3 to TRBJ2-5; 11 bases align to TRBD2. The CDR3 is 14 residues long. Germline CDR1 reads SGHNT; CDR2 reads YENEEA. J lost 11 bases, V lost 3 bases, and 8 bases had no gene match. The CDR3 bases are TGTGCCAGCAGCTTGACTAGCGGGGCCGCACTACAGTACTTC. It translates to CASSLTSGAALQYF.

The J gene is TRBJ1-1, the V gene TRBV28; TRBD1 matches at 7 bases. V lost 5 bases to trimming and J lost 4 bases; unmatched junction nucleotides: 7. The germline V gene encodes CDR1 MDHEN and CDR2 SYDVKM. The CDR3 runs to 14 residues. DNA for the CDR3: TGTGCCAGCAGTCTGACACAGGGGAGCACTGAAGCTTTCTTT. Translated: CASSLTQGSTEAFF.

The V call is TRBV7-6, the J call TRBJ1-6; D might be TRBD1 (5 bases). This CDR3 spans 13 amino acids. Germline V gene data show CDR1 as SGHVS and CDR2 as FNYEAQ. The V end was cut by 11 bases, the J end by 3 bases, with 11 bases between. CDR3 protein: CASQGDYNSPLHF. In DNA, the CDR3 is TGTGCCTCGCAGGGAGACTATAATTCACCCCTCCACTTT.